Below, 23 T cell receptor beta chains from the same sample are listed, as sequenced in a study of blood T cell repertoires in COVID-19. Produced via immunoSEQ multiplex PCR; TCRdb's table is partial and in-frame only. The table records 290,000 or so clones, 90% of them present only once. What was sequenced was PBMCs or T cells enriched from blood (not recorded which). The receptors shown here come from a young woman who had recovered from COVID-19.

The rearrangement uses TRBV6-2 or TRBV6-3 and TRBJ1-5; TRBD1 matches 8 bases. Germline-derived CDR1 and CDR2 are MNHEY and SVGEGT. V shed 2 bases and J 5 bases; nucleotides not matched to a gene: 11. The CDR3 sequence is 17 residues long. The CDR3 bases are TGTGCCAGCAGTTACACCGGGACAGGTAAAGAGGATCAGCCCCAGCATTTT. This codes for CASSYTGTGKEDQPQHF.

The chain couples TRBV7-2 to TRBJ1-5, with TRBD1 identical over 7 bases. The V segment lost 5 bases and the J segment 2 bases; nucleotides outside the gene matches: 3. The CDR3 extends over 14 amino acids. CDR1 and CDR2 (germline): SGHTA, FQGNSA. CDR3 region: CASSLQGGNQPQHF. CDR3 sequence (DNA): TGTGCCAGCAGCCTTCAGGGGGGCAATCAGCCCCAGCATTTT.

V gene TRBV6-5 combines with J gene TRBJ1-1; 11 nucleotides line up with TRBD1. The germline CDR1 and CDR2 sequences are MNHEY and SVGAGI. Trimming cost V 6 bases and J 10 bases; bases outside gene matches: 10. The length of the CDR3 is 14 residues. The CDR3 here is CASSSPQDRGRAFF. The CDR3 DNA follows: TGTGCCAGCAGCTCCCCCCAGGACAGGGGGCGAGCTTTCTTT.

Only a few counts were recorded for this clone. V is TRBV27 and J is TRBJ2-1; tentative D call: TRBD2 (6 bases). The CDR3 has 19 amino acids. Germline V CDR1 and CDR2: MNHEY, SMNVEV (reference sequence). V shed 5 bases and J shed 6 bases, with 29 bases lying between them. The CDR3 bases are TGTGCCAGCAGTGCCTTAAGTAACCCCCTATCCGGGAGTGTCAATGAGCAGTTCTTC. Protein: CASSALSNPLSGSVNEQFF.

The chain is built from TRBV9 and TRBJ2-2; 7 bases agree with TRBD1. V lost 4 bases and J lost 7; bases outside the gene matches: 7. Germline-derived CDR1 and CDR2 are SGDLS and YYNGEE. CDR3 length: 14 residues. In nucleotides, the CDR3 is TGTGCCAGCAGCCCAACAGGGGCCGGCGGGGAGCTGTTTTTT. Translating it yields CASSPTGAGGELFF.

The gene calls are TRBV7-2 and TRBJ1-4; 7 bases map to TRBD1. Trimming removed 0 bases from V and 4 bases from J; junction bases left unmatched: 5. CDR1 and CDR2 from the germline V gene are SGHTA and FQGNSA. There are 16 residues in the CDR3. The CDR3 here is CASSLAPGQLNEKLFF. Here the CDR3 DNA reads TGTGCCAGCAGCTTAGCACCGGGACAGCTTAATGAAAAACTGTTTTTT. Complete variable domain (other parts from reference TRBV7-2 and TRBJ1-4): GAGVSQSPSNKVTEKGKDVELRCDPISGHTALYWYRQSLGQGLEFLIYFQGNSAPDKSGLPSDRFSAERTGGSVSTLTIQRTQQEDSAVYLCASSLAPGQLNEKLFFGSGTQLSVL.

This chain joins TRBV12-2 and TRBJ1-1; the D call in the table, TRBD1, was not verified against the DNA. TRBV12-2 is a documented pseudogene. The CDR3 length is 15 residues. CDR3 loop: CASRLADNLNTEAFF. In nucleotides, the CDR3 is TGTGCAAGTCGCTTAGCGGACAACTTGAACACTGAAGCTTTCTTT.

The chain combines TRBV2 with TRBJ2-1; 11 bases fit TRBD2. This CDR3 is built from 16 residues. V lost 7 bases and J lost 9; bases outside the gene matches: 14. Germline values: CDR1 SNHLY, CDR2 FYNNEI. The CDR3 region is CASIGLAGGWGGEQFF. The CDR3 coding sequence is TGTGCCAGCATAGGGCTAGCGGGAGGTTGGGGAGGTGAGCAGTTCTTC.

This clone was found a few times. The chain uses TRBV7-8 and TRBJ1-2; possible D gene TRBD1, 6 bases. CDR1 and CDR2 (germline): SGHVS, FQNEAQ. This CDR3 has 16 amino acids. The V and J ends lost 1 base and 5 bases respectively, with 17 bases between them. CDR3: CASSLGWQGRSYGYTF. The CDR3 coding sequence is TGTGCCAGCAGCTTAGGCTGGCAGGGGCGATCTTATGGCTACACCTTC.

The CDR3: CASYRGGNEKLFF. CDR3 nucleotides: TGTGCCAGTTACAGGGGGGGTAATGAAAAACTGTTTTTT. The rearrangement joins TRBV2 to TRBJ1-4, with 8 nucleotides matching TRBD1. Per the germline V gene, CDR1 is SNHLY and CDR2 is FYNNEI. This CDR3 is 13 amino acids long. V lost 9 bases and J lost 4; bases outside the gene matches: 4.

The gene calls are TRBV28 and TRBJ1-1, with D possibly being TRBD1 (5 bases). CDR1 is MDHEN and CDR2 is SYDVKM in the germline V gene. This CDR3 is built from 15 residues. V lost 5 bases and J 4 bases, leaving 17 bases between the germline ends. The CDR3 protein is CASSPEGGVVTEAFF. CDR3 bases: TGTGCCAGCAGTCCAGAGGGAGGGGTGGTCACTGAAGCTTTCTTT.

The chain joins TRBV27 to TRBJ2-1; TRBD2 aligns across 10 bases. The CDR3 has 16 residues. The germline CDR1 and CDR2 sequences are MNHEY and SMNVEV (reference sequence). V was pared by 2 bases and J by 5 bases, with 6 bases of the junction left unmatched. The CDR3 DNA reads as TGTGCCAGCAGTTTACGCAGCGGGAGGGCCCACAATGAGCAGTTCTTC. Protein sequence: CASSLRSGRAHNEQFF.

CDR3 nucleotide sequence: TGCAGCGCAGGAGGCAGGTTGAACACTGAAGCTTTCTTT. Amino acid sequence: CSAGGRLNTEAFF. The J gene is TRBJ1-1, the V gene TRBV29-1; D is uncertain. CDR3 length: 13 amino acids. From germline, CDR1 is SQVTM and CDR2 ANQGSEA. The ends were cut back, 7 bases at V and 0 bases at J, with 12 bases in the middle.

CDR3: CSPSTDTQYF. CDR3 sequence (DNA): TGTAGCCCTAGCACAGATACGCAGTATTTT. V is TRBV21-1 and J is TRBJ2-3; the table assigns TRBD2, which was not confirmed against the DNA. TRBV21-1 is listed as a pseudogene. The CDR3 contains 10 residues.

The CDR3 DNA follows: TGCGCCAGCAGCCAAGCGACTAGTTTGGTAGGGTACGAGCAGTACTTC. Translated, it gives CASSQATSLVGYEQYF. The V gene is TRBV4-1, the J gene TRBJ2-7, with a tentative D call TRBD2 (6 bases). The ends were cut back, 1 base at V and 4 bases at J, with 17 bases in the middle. The CDR3 loop spans 16 amino acids. The V gene's germline CDR1 is MGHRA and CDR2 YSYEKL.

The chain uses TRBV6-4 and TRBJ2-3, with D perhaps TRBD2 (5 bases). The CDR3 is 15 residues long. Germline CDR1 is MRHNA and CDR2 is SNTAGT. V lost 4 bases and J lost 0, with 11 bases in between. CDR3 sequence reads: CASSATTTSTDTQYF. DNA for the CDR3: TGTGCCAGCAGTGCCACGACTACTAGCACAGATACGCAGTATTTT.

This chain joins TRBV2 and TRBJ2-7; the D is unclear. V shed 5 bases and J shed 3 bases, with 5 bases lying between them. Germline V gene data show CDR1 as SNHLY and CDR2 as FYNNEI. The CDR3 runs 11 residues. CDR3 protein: CASSPYYEQYF. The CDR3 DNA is TGTGCCAGCAGTCCGTACTACGAGCAGTACTTC.

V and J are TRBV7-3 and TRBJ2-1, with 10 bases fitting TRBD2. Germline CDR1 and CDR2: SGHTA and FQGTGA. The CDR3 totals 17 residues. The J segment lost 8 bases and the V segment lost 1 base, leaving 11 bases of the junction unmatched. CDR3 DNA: TGTGCCAGCAGCTTAAAGGCGGGGACTAGCGTCGTCGATGAGCAGTTCTTC. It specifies CASSLKAGTSVVDEQFF.

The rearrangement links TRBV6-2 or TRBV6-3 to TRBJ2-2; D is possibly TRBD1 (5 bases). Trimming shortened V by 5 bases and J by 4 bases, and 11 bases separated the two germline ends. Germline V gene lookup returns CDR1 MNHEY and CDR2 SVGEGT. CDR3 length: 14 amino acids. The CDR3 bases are TGTGCCAGCAGTATCTCTAGGGGCACCGGGGAGCTGTTTTTT. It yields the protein CASSISRGTGELFF.

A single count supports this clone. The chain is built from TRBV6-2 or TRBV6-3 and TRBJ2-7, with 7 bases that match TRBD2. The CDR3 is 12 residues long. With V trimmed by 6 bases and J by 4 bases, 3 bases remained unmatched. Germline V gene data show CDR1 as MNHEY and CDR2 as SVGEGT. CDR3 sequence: CASSDGGYEQYF. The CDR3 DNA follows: TGTGCCAGCAGCGACGGGGGGTACGAGCAGTACTTC.

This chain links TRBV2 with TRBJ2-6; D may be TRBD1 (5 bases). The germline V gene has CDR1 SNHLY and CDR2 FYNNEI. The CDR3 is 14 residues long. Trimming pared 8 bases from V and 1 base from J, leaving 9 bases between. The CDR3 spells CASARGSGANVLTF. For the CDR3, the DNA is TGTGCCAGCGCTAGGGGATCTGGGGCCAACGTCCTGACTTTC.

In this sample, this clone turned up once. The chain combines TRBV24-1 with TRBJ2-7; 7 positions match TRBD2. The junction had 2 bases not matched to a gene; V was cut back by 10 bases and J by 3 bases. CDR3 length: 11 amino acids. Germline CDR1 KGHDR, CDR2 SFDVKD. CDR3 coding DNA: TGTGCCACTGCTAGCGGCTACGAGCAGTACTTC. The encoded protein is CATASGYEQYF.

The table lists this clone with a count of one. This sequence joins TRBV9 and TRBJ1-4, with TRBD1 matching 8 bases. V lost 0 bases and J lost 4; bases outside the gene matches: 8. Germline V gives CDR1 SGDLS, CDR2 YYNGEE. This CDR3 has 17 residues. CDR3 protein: CASSVGGRGQGNEKLFF. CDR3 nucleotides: TGTGCCAGCAGCGTAGGTGGCAGGGGGCAGGGTAATGAAAAACTGTTTTTT.